A single sample is the source of the 14 T cell receptor beta chains below, sequenced in a study of brain metastases from non-small cell lung cancer. The repertoire was sequenced with immunoSEQ multiplex PCR; TCRdb's copy has only in-frame clones and lacks some. The table has 1,500 to 2,000 clones, less than 90% seen once. The source material was tumor-adjacent normal tissue. These receptors originate from a donor at least 40 years old with non-small cell lung cancer.

CDR3 bases: TGTGCCAGCAGCTACCGGGACAGGGCCACCTACGAGCAGTACTTC. Amino acid sequence: CASSYRDRATYEQYF. The J gene is TRBJ2-7, the V gene TRBV5-5; TRBD1 matches at 9 bases. Losses at the gene ends were 3 bases for V and 2 bases for J; bases not matched to a gene: 6. The CDR3 extends over 15 amino acids. CDR1 is SGHKS, CDR2 YYEKEE, per germline (reference sequence).

The chain links TRBV30 to TRBJ1-3; 7 nucleotides agree with TRBD1. Trimming at V came to 7 bases and at J to 4 bases, leaving 19 bases not matched to a gene. Germline V gene lookup returns CDR1 GTSNPN and CDR2 SVGIG (reference sequence). The CDR3 runs 17 residues. DNA for the CDR3: TGTGCCTTTTCGACAGGGACCGTCACATATCTCGGAAACACCATATATTTT. It specifies CAFSTGTVTYLGNTIYF.

The chain is built from TRBV27 and TRBJ1-1, with D possibly matching TRBD1 (5 bases). CDR1 and CDR2 from the germline V gene are MNHEY and SMNVEV (reference sequence). CDR3 length: 13 amino acids. V was shortened by 6 bases and J by 0 bases, with 8 bases between the two germline ends. This CDR3 is CASRTDLNTEAFF. The CDR3 bases are TGTGCCAGCAGGACAGACTTGAACACTGAAGCTTTCTTT.

About this clone itself: Other DNA sequences in the sample encode the same CDR3. The chain combines TRBV5-1 with TRBJ1-6; TRBD1 matches at 7 bases. The CDR3 covers 15 residues. The V segment lost 4 bases and the J segment 10 bases; nucleotides outside the gene matches: 11. The germline CDR1 and CDR2 sequences are SGHRS and YFSETQ. The CDR3 reads CASSPSDREDSPLHF. Written as DNA, the CDR3 is TGCGCCAGCAGCCCGTCTGACAGGGAGGACTCACCCCTCCACTTT.

This rearrangement joins TRBV2 to TRBJ2-7; 8 bases line up with TRBD2. Trimming at V came to 0 bases and at J to 10 bases, leaving 5 bases not matched to a gene. CDR1 is SNHLY, CDR2 FYNNEI, per germline. The CDR3 spans 13 residues. CDR3 DNA sequence: TGTGCCAGCAGTGAAGCCTCGGGAGGGGAACAGTACTTC. It yields the protein CASSEASGGEQYF.

V and J are TRBV5-1 and TRBJ2-5; D possibly corresponds to TRBD1 (6 bases). This CDR3 contains 16 residues. The V and J ends lost 2 bases and 4 bases respectively, with 18 bases between them. CDR1 is SGHRS, CDR2 YFSETQ, per germline. The DNA for the CDR3 is TGCGCCAGCAGCTTCAACACCGCTCAGGGGCGAGAGACCCAGTACTTC. It translates to CASSFNTAQGRETQYF.

The count of this clone is one. One end of the junction varies from germline; a read error may be responsible. J is TRBJ2-3 and V is TRBV18; D might be TRBD1 (6 bases). The CDR3 spans 14 residues. The germline gives CDR1 KGHSH, CDR2 LQKENI. CDR3 in amino acids: CASSGSSGVDTQYF. The CDR3 DNA is TGTGCCAGCTCAGGATCCTCAGGGGTAGATACACAGTATTTT.

This clone was picked up one time. This chain joins TRBV29-1 and TRBJ2-1; a weak D match, TRBD2 (5 bases). The V and J ends lost 6 bases and 7 bases respectively, with 13 bases between them. Germline CDR1 and CDR2: SQVTM and ANQGSEA. The CDR3 runs 12 residues. The DNA for the CDR3 is TGCAGCGTGGCCTCCGGCGGGAATGAGCAGTTCTTC. Translated, it gives CSVASGGNEQFF.

The CDR3 reads CASNRMGFDAGEQYF. The DNA for the CDR3 is TGTGCCAGTAATAGAATGGGGTTCGACGCGGGCGAGCAGTACTTC. This chain connects TRBV19 to TRBJ2-7; D might be TRBD2 (5 bases). With 7 bases removed from V and 6 bases from J, the gap between germline ends came to 22 bases. Germline CDR1 and CDR2: LNHDA and SQIVND (reference sequence). This CDR3 contains 15 residues.

The rearrangement joins TRBV4-2 to TRBJ2-2; 7 nucleotides line up with TRBD1. CDR3 length: 16 amino acids. After removal of 0 bases from V and 2 bases from J, the junction contained 3 bases not matched to a gene. Germline loops: CDR1 LGHNA, CDR2 YNFKEQ. CDR3 DNA: TGTGCCAGCAGCCAAGAGACAGGGAGAAACACCGGGGAGCTGTTTTTT. Residues: CASSQETGRNTGELFF.

The V call is TRBV7-9, the J call TRBJ1-4; D is ambiguous. Germline V gene sequence: CDR1 SEHNR, CDR2 FQNEAQ (reference sequence). The V end lost 6 bases, the J end lost 8 bases, and 10 bases lay between the germline ends. The CDR3 sequence is 12 residues long. CDR3 DNA: TGTGCCAGCAGTCGAGAAGAAGAAAAACTGTTTTTT. Its translation is CASSREEEKLFF.

V is TRBV7-2 and J is TRBJ1-3; 7 nucleotides line up with TRBD1. CDR1 and CDR2 from the germline V gene are SGHTA and FQGNSA. The J segment lost 0 bases and the V segment lost 5 bases, leaving 4 bases of the junction unmatched. The CDR3 extends over 15 amino acids. CDR3 sequence: CASSRDRVSGNTIYF. The DNA for the CDR3 is TGTGCCAGCAGCCGCGACAGGGTCTCTGGAAACACCATATATTTT.

A note on this clone: Other nucleotide sequences in the sample specify the same CDR3. The V and J genes are TRBV2 and TRBJ2-7; 7 bases fit TRBD1. Per the germline V gene, CDR1 is SNHLY and CDR2 is FYNNEI. V lost 8 bases, J lost 5 bases, and 12 bases stayed unmatched. The CDR3 sequence is 14 residues long. The CDR3 reads CASYHLTGSDEQYF. In DNA form, the CDR3 reads TGTGCCAGCTACCATTTGACAGGGTCCGACGAGCAGTACTTC.

The rearrangement joins TRBV6-5 to TRBJ2-7, with D tentatively TRBD1 or TRBD2 (5 bases each). CDR1 and CDR2 from the germline V gene are MNHEY and SVGAGI. CDR3 length equals 14 residues. The V end was cut by 8 bases, the J end by 5 bases, with 19 bases between. The CDR3 DNA reads as TGTGCCAGCCAGGGTACCCGGGTGAGGGACGAGCAGTACTTC. Its translation: CASQGTRVRDEQYF.